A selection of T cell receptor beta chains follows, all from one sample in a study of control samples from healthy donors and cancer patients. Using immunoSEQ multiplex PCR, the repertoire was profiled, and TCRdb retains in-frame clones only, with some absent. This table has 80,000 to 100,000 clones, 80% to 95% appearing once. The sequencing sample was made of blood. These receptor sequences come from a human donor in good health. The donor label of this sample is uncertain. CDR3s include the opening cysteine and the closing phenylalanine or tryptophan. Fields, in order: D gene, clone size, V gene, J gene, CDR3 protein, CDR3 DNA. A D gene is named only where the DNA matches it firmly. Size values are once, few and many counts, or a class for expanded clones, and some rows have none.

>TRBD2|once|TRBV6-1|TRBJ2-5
CASSVPGLAGGETQYF
TGTGCCAGCAGTGTACCGGGACTAGCGGGGGGAGAGACCCAGTACTTC
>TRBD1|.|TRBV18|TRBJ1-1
CASSPTRDSNTEAFF
TGTGCCAGCTCACCTACCAGGGACAGCAACACTGAAGCTTTCTTT
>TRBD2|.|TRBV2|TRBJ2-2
CASTLAGTGELFF
TGTGCCAGCACACTAGCGGGGACCGGGGAGCTGTTTTTT
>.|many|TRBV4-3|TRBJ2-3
CASSLQGSGTDTQYF
TGCGCCAGCAGCCTCCAGGGGAGCGGCACAGATACGCAGTATTTT
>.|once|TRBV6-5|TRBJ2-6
CASSYSAVSGANVLTF
TGTGCCAGCAGTTACAGCGCCGTCTCTGGGGCCAACGTCCTGACTTTC
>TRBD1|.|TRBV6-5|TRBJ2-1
CASNPGQGLGEQFF
TGTGCCAGCAACCCGGGACAGGGGTTAGGTGAGCAGTTCTTC
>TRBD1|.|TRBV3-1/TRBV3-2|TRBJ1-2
CASSLPGGAYFW
TGTGCCAGCAGCCTACCAGGGGGCGCTTATTTCTGG
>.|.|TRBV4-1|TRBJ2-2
CASSQEGGTNTGELFF
TGCGCCAGCAGCCAAGAAGGAGGGACTAACACCGGGGAGCTGTTTTTT
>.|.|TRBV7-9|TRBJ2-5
CASSPIQAGLETQYF
TGTGCCAGCAGTCCAATTCAGGCTGGCTTGGAGACCCAGTACTTC
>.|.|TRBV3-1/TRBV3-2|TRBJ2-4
CASSQEMRVLAKNIQYF
TGTGCCAGCAGCCAAGAGATGAGGGTTCTAGCCAAAAACATTCAGTACTTC
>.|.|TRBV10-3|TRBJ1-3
CAISAYRGALGNTIYF
TGTGCCATCAGCGCCTATAGGGGGGCGCTTGGAAACACCATATATTTT
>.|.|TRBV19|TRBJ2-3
CASSIVRETQYF
TGTGCCAGTAGTATCGTGAGGGAGACGCAGTATTTT
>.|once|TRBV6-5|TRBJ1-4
CASSQGSEKLFF
TGTGCCAGCAGTCAGGGAAGTGAAAAACTGTTTTTT
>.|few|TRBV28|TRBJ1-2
CASSNSAGYGYTF
TGTGCCAGCAGTAACTCAGCCGGCTATGGCTACACCTTC
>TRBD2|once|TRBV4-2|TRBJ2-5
CASSQDRSGGVDTQYF
TGTGCCAGCAGCCAAGATAGGAGCGGGGGGGTCGACACCCAGTACTTC
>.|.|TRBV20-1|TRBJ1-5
CSARLAGPQHF
TGCAGTGCTAGGTTGGCTGGACCCCAGCATTTT
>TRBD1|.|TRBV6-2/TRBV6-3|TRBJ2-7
CASSLRTGGLSHEQYF
TGTGCCAGCAGCCTTAGGACAGGCGGCTTATCCCACGAGCAGTACTTC
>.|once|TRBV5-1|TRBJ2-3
CASRAGPSTDTQYF
TGCGCCAGCAGGGCGGGGCCTAGCACAGATACGCAGTATTTT
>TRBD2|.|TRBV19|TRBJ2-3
CASSLPGLAGTTDTQYF
TGTGCCAGTAGTTTACCGGGACTAGCGGGGACTACAGATACGCAGTATTTT
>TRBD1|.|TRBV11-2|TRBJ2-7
CASSLAGQGGKYF
TGTGCCAGCAGCTTAGCTGGACAGGGCGGGAAGTACTTC
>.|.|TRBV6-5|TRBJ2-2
CASTRQGTGELFF
TGTGCCAGCACCCGTCAAGGCACCGGGGAGCTGTTTTTT
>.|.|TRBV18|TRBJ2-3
CASSPLPGLGTDTQYF
TGTGCCAGCTCACCACTCCCAGGCTTGGGCACAGATACGCAGTATTTT
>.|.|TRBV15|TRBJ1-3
CATSRERSSGNTIYF
TGTGCCACCAGCAGAGAGAGGAGCTCTGGAAACACCATATATTTT
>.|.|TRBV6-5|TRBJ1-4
CASSQSPGSNEKLFF
TGTGCCAGCAGCCAAAGCCCGGGGTCTAATGAAAAACTGTTTTTT
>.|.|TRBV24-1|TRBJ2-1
CATSDQNTDGYNEQFF
TGTGCCACCAGTGACCAGAATACCGACGGATACAATGAGCAGTTCTTC
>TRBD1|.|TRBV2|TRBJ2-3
CASSLTGTGGTDTQYF
TGTGCCAGCAGTTTAACCGGGACAGGGGGGACAGATACGCAGTATTTT
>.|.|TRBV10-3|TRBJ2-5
CAISDRRQETQYF
TGTGCCATCAGTGATCGGCGCCAAGAGACCCAGTACTTC
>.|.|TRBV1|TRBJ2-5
CTPRETQYF
TGCACCCCCAGGGAGACCCAGTACTTC
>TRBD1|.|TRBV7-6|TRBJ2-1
CASSLDRANEQFF
TGTGCCAGCAGCCTGGACAGGGCGAATGAGCAGTTCTTC
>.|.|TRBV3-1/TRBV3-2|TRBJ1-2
CASSPAADYGYTF
TGTGCCAGCAGCCCGGCCGCGGACTATGGCTACACCTTC
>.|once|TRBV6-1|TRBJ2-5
CASSEAQIGTQYF
TGTGCCAGCAGTGAAGCGCAGATAGGGACCCAGTACTTC
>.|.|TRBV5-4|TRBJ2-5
CASSPVDWAGLGETQYF
TGTGCCAGCAGCCCCGTTGATTGGGCGGGTCTCGGAGAGACCCAGTACTTC
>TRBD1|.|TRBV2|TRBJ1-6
CASTWQDRGGSPLHF
TGTGCCAGCACCTGGCAGGACAGGGGAGGGTCACCCCTCCACTTT
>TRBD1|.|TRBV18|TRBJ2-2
CASSPPGQYTGELFF
TGTGCCAGCTCACCCCCGGGACAGTACACCGGGGAGCTGTTTTTT
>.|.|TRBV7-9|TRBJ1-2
CASSLGTGAFNGYTF
TGTGCCAGCAGCTTAGGGACGGGGGCGTTTAATGGCTACACCTTC
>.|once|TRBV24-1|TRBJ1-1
CATKRGMNTEAFF
TGTGCCACCAAGAGGGGGATGAACACTGAAGCTTTCTTT